This T cell receptor beta chain was sequenced for a study of blood T cell repertoires in COVID-19. Overall study: T cells, B-cell-depleted T cells, or PBMCs supplied cDNA or gDNA.

The repertoire was sequenced with immunoSEQ multiplex PCR; TCRdb's copy has only in-frame clones and lacks some. Of 200,000 to 250,000 clones listed, more than 80% are singletons. Individuals drawn from under 30 US areas were about 18 to 90 years old. Participants' own reports of clinical history determined their cohort assignment. Trimming cost V 2 bases and J 4 bases; bases outside gene matches: 5. This CDR3 is built from 15 residues. Per germline, CDR1 MNHEY and CDR2 SVGAGI. This chain connects TRBV6-5 to TRBJ2-7, with 10 bases lining up with TRBD1. Source material: PBMCs or T cells enriched from blood (not recorded which). The sequence came from a man aged 60 to 69 who had recovered from COVID-19. The CDR3 spells CASSYTGTGEYEQYF. The CDR3 region has the DNA TGTGCCAGCAGTTACACCGGGACAGGGGAATACGAGCAGTACTTC.